These 24 T cell receptor beta chains originate from one sample sequenced in a study of T cell responses to AZD1222 COVID-19 vaccine. The data were produced by immunoSEQ multiplex PCR, yet TCRdb's version contains in-frame clones alone and is incomplete. The sample carries about 72,000 clones, 70% to 90% recorded once. Sequences were derived from peripheral blood, sampled 28 days after the second AZD1222 dose. These TCRs come from an adult who received the AZD1222 COVID-19 vaccine.

This rearrangement joins TRBV5-1 to TRBJ1-1; tentative D call: TRBD1 (6 bases). This CDR3 region has 14 residues. Trimming took 2 bases from V and 2 from J, leaving 10 bases between them. Germline V gives CDR1 SGHRS, CDR2 YFSETQ. The CDR3 region has the DNA TGCGCCAGCAGCTTAGGACAGAAAAACACTGAAGCTTTCTTT. It codes for CASSLGQKNTEAFF.

This chain links TRBV5-1 with TRBJ2-3, with D possibly TRBD1 on 6 matching bases. The CDR3 has 14 amino acids. The germline V gene has CDR1 SGHRS and CDR2 YFSETQ. Deletions cut 0 bases from V and 4 bases from J, with 9 bases between. In nucleotides, the CDR3 is TGCGCCAGCAGCTTGGATGGGGGCCCAGATACGCAGTATTTT. Translating gives CASSLDGGPDTQYF.

To note about this clone: This same CDR3 is encoded by further DNA sequences in the sample. V gene TRBV28 combines with J gene TRBJ1-4, with D uncertain. The CDR3 loop spans 14 amino acids. CDR1 is MDHEN and CDR2 is SYDVKM in the germline V gene. The germline V and J ends were trimmed by 1 base and 7 bases, with 10 bases remaining between them. Here the CDR3 DNA reads TGTGCCAGCAGTTTATCTGGTGGCCGTGAAAAACTGTTTTTT. This codes for CASSLSGGREKLFF.

The chain joins TRBV27 to TRBJ2-3; D is unresolved. V lost 5 bases and J 0 bases, leaving 12 bases between the germline ends. From germline, CDR1 is MNHEY and CDR2 SMNVEV (reference sequence). There are 15 residues in the CDR3. The CDR3 DNA is TGTGCCAGCAGTCGCCAGGCGTCTAGCACAGATACGCAGTATTTT. Translated, it gives CASSRQASSTDTQYF.

In regard to this clone: This sample also contains other DNA sequences that code for the same CDR3. The chain joins TRBV5-1 to TRBJ1-2; 8 nucleotides align to TRBD1. Trimming removed 2 bases from V and 3 bases from J; junction bases left unmatched: 3. The CDR3 sequence is 14 residues long. Germline CDR1 and CDR2: SGHRS and YFSETQ. The CDR3 DNA reads as TGCGCCAGCAGCTTCACGACAGGGGACTATGGCTACACCTTC. It encodes CASSFTTGDYGYTF.

For this clone: The junction does not match germline at one end; this may be a read error. The gene calls are TRBV7-3 and TRBJ2-2, with D tentatively TRBD1 (6 bases). This CDR3 is 13 amino acids long. CDR1 is SGHTA and CDR2 is FQGTGA in the germline V gene. The CDR3 sequence is CASTLGGIGELFF. CDR3 bases: TGTGCCAGCACCTTAGGGGGTATCGGGGAGCTGTTTTTT.

The CDR3 coding sequence is TGTGCCAGCAGTCCATTGGGGGGAATGGTCAAAAACATTCAGTACTTC. Encoded protein: CASSPLGGMVKNIQYF. The rearrangement joins TRBV28 to TRBJ2-4; a possible D gene is TRBD2 (6 bases). There are 16 residues in the CDR3. Germline CDR1 reads MDHEN; CDR2 reads SYDVKM. Trimming stripped 5 bases from V and 3 bases from J, with 17 bases between.

Here the CDR3 reads CASSIRGAGNQPQHF. The CDR3 region has the DNA TGTGCCAGTAGTATTAGGGGGGCTGGCAATCAGCCCCAGCATTTT. This chain joins TRBV19 and TRBJ1-5; D perhaps matches TRBD1 (6 bases). CDR3 length equals 15 residues. The V gene lost 3 bases and the J gene lost 2 bases, with 11 bases spanning the gap. Germline CDR1 LNHDA, CDR2 SQIVND (reference sequence).

The CDR3 nucleotides read TGTGCCACCAGCAGCGTCCTAGCGGACCCACTAAATGAGCAGTTCTTC. Amino acids: CATSSVLADPLNEQFF. The gene calls are TRBV15 and TRBJ2-1; 7 bases align to TRBD2. This CDR3 region has 16 residues. Germline V gene sequence: CDR1 LNHNV, CDR2 YYDKDF (reference sequence). The V gene end was trimmed by 3 bases and the J gene end by 7 bases; junction bases not matched to a gene: 12. Filled out from reference TRBV15 and TRBJ2-1, the complete variable domain reads DAMVIQNPRYQVTQFGKPVTLSCSQTLNHNVMYWYQQKSSQAPKLLFHYYDKDFNNEADTPDNFQSRRPNTSFCFLDIRSPGLGDTAMYLCATSSVLADPLNEQFFGPGTRLTVL.

The rearrangement uses TRBV6-5 and TRBJ2-7, with D hard to call. This CDR3 has 12 amino acids. Germline CDR1 and CDR2: MNHEY and SVGAGI. With 6 bases removed from V and 3 bases from J, the gap between germline ends came to 9 bases. CDR3 region: CASRKHIYEQYF. DNA of the CDR3: TGTGCCAGCAGAAAACATATCTACGAGCAGTACTTC.

V gene TRBV28 combines with J gene TRBJ2-3; 9 bases are shared with TRBD2. The CDR3 is 14 amino acids. The V gene end was trimmed by 6 bases and the J gene end by 4 bases; junction bases not matched to a gene: 5. CDR1 MDHEN and CDR2 SYDVKM come from the germline V gene. The DNA of the CDR3 is TGTGCCAGCAGAACCGGGACTAGCTCAGATACGCAGTATTTT. The encoded protein is CASRTGTSSDTQYF.

V is TRBV12-3 or TRBV12-4 and J is TRBJ2-4, with 7 bases identical to TRBD1. The trim removed 8 bases at V and 16 bases at J, leaving 17 bases unmatched. The CDR3 is made up of 13 amino acids. For the CDR3, the DNA is TGTGCCAGCTCTCTTCTCATTCGGGACAGACTCTACTTC. Translating it yields CASSLLIRDRLYF.

The DNA for the CDR3 is TGCAGTGCTCGCAACCAGACCCAGTACTTC. Translation: CSARNQTQYF. The chain joins TRBV20-1 to TRBJ2-5; D gene ambiguous. V lost 5 bases, J lost 6 bases, and 7 bases lay in between. The CDR3 consists of 10 residues. CDR1 is DFQATT, CDR2 SNEGSKA, per germline (reference sequence).

The sample holds a few counts of this clone. This chain uses TRBV5-8 with TRBJ2-7; 7 nucleotides align to TRBD1. Trimming removed 2 bases from V and 2 bases from J; junction bases left unmatched: 1. The germline CDR1 and CDR2 sequences are SGHTS and YDEGEE. This CDR3 has 13 amino acids. The CDR3 sequence is CASSFDRAYEQYF. In DNA form, the CDR3 reads TGTGCCAGCAGCTTTGACAGGGCCTACGAGCAGTACTTC.

The sample holds one count of this clone. This chain joins TRBV4-3 and TRBJ2-3; D ambiguous. V was clipped by 0 bases and J by 2 bases, with 6 bases between them. Germline loops: CDR1 LGHNA, CDR2 YSLEER. The CDR3 consists of 14 residues. The CDR3 DNA reads TGCGCCAGCAGCCAAGAGAGCCTCACAGATACGCAGTATTTT. Residues: CASSQESLTDTQYF.

This clone was counted once. V and J are TRBV28 and TRBJ2-1; the match to TRBD2 covers 7 bases. After removal of 7 bases from V and 10 bases from J, the junction contained 7 bases not matched to a gene. This CDR3 is 12 amino acids long. Germline V gives CDR1 MDHEN, CDR2 SYDVKM. This chain's CDR3 is CASTHSSGEQFF. The CDR3 DNA reads as TGTGCCAGCACACATTCTAGCGGAGAGCAGTTCTTC.

The CDR3 nucleotides read TGTGCCAGCAGCCCCCAGGGAATCTCTGGAAACACCATATATTTT. This encodes CASSPQGISGNTIYF. This sequence joins TRBV28 and TRBJ1-3; TRBD1 might be the D (5 bases). This CDR3 has 15 amino acids. Germline loops: CDR1 MDHEN, CDR2 SYDVKM. Trimming pared 6 bases from V and 0 bases from J, leaving 12 bases between.

This clone was observed a handful of times. The rearrangement uses TRBV18 and TRBJ2-1; the match to TRBD2 covers 13 bases. Trimming removed 2 bases from V and 0 bases from J; junction bases left unmatched: 7. Germline values: CDR1 KGHSH, CDR2 LQKENI. The CDR3 extends over 19 amino acids. CDR3 amino acids: CASSPTGLAGLSSYNEQFF. As DNA, the CDR3 is TGTGCCAGCTCACCAACGGGACTAGCGGGATTAAGCTCCTACAATGAGCAGTTCTTC.

The gene calls are TRBV5-6 and TRBJ1-4; 7 bases fit TRBD1. CDR3 size: 15 residues. Per the germline V gene, CDR1 is SGHDT and CDR2 is YYEEEE. J was trimmed by 7 bases and V by 0 bases; bases with no gene match: 6. The CDR3 sequence is CASSLEEGAVEKLFF. CDR3 nucleotide sequence: TGTGCCAGCAGCTTGGAAGAGGGGGCAGTTGAAAAACTGTTTTTT.

This chain uses TRBV21-1 with TRBJ1-1; the D call of TRBD1 is as the table states it, not checked on the DNA. TRBV21-1 corresponds to a pseudogene. This CDR3 is 14 amino acids long. CDR3 loop: CASVGDRVNTEAFF. CDR3 nucleotide sequence: TGTGCCAGTGTTGGGGACAGAGTGAACACTGAAGCTTTCTTT.

The chain carries TRBV10-3 and TRBJ2-3; 12 positions match TRBD2. CDR1 and CDR2 (germline): ENHRY, SYGVKD. The ends lost 8 bases at V and 3 bases at J; junction bases unmatched: 6. This CDR3 has 15 residues. CDR3 bases: TGTGCCATCTCCCTAGCGGGAGGGCCGACAGATACGCAGTATTTT. Protein sequence: CAISLAGGPTDTQYF.

This clone has a single count. The chain is built from TRBV6-5 and TRBJ2-5, with 8 bases identical to TRBD1. Unmatched junction bases numbered 10, after V lost 5 bases and J lost 5 bases. Germline assignment: CDR1 MNHEY and CDR2 SVGAGI. The CDR3 totals 15 residues. CDR3 in DNA: TGTGCCAGCAGTCCCATAAGGACAGGGAGGGAGACCCAGTACTTC. Encoded protein: CASSPIRTGRETQYF.

This CDR3 is CASSLAMNTEAFF. CDR3 in DNA: TGTGCCAGCAGTTTGGCGATGAACACTGAAGCTTTCTTT. This rearrangement joins TRBV6-6 to TRBJ1-1; D remains unclear. CDR1 MNHNY and CDR2 SVGAGI come from the germline V gene (reference sequence). The CDR3 loop spans 13 amino acids. Trimming removed 4 bases at V and 0 bases at J, with 6 bases between.

V gene TRBV24-1 combines with J gene TRBJ2-2; D gene ambiguous. The germline gives CDR1 KGHDR, CDR2 SFDVKD. The CDR3 is 12 amino acids. V lost 2 bases, J lost 4 bases, and 1 base lay in between. The CDR3 region is CATSDSTGELFF. DNA for the CDR3: TGTGCCACCAGTGATTCCACCGGGGAGCTGTTTTTT.